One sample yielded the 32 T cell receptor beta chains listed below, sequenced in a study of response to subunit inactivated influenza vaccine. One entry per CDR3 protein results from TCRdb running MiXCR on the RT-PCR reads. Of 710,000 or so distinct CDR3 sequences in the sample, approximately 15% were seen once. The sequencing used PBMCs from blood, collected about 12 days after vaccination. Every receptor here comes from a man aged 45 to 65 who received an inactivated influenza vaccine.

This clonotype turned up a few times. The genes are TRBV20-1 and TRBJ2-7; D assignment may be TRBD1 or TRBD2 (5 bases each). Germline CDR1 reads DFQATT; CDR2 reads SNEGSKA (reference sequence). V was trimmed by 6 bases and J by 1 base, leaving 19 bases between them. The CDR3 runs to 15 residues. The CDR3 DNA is TGCAGTGCACCAGCGAGGGGTAGGGTATCCTACGAGCAGTACTTC. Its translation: CSAPARGRVSYEQYF.

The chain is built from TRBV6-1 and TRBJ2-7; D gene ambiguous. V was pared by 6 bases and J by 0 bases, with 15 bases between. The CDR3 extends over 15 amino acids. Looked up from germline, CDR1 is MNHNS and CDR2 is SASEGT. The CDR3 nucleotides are TGTGCCAGCAGGTCGAGTGGCAGGAGCTCCTACGAGCAGTACTTC. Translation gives CASRSSGRSSYEQYF.

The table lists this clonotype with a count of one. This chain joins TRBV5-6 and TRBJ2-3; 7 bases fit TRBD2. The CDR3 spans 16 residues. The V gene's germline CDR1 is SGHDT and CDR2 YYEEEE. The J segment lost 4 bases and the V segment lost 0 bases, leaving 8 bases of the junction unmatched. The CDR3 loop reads CASSLGAGIRADTQYF. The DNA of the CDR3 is TGTGCCAGCAGCTTGGGAGCGGGAATAAGGGCAGATACGCAGTATTTT.

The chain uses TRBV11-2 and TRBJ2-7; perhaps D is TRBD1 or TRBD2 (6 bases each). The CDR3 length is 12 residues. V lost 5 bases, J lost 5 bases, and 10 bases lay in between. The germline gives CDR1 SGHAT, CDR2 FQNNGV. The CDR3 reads CASSPRGHEQYF. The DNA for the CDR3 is TGTGCCAGCAGCCCTCGGGGGCACGAGCAGTACTTC.

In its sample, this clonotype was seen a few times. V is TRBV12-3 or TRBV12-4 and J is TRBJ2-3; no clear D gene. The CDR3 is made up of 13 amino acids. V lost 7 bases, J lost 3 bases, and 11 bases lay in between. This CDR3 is CASNVGITDTQYF. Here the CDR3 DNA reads TGTGCCAGCAACGTAGGGATTACAGATACGCAGTATTTT.

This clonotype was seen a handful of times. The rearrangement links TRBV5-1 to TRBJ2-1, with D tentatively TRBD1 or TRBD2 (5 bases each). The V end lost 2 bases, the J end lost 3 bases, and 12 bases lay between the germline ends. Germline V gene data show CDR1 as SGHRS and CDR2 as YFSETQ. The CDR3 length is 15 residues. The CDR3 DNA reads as TGCGCCAGCAGCTTTGCAGGGAGCAGCTACAATGAGCAGTTCTTC. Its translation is CASSFAGSSYNEQFF.

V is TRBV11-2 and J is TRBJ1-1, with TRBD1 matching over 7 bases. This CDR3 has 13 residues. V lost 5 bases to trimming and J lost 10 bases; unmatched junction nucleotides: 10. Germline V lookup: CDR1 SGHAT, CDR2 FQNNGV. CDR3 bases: TGTGCCAGCAGCACACCCAGGACAGGTTTAGCTTTCTTT. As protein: CASSTPRTGLAFF. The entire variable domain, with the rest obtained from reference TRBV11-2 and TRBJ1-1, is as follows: EAGVAQSPRYKIIEKRQSVAFWCNPISGHATLYWYQQILGQGPKLLIQFQNNGVVDDSQLPKDRFSAERLKGVDSTLKIQPAKLEDSAVYLCASSTPRTGLAFFGQGTRLTVV.

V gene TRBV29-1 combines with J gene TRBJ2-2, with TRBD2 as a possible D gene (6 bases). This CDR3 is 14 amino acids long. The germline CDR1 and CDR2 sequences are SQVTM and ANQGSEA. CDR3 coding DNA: TGCAGGGAGGGTCGAGGATCGAACACCGGGGAGCTGTTTTTT. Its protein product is CREGRGSNTGELFF.

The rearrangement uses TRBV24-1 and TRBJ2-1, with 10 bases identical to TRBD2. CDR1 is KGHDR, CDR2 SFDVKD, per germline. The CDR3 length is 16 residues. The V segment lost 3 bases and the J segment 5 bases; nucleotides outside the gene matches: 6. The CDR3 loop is CATSDRRLAGNNEQFF. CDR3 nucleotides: TGTGCCACCAGTGATCGCCGACTAGCGGGTAACAATGAGCAGTTCTTC.

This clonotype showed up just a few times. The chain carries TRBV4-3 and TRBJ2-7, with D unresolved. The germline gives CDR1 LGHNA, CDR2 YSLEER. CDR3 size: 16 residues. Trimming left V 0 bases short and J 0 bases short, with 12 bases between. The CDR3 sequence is CASSQEGRAPSYEQYF. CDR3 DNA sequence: TGCGCCAGCAGCCAAGAAGGACGGGCTCCCTCCTACGAGCAGTACTTC.

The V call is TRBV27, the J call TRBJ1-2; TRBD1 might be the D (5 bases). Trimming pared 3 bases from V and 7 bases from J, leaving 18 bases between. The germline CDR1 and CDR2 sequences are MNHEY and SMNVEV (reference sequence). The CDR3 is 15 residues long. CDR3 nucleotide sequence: TGTGCCAGCAGTTTGAGGGGCAGATCCCAGGGTGGCTACACCTTC. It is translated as CASSLRGRSQGGYTF.

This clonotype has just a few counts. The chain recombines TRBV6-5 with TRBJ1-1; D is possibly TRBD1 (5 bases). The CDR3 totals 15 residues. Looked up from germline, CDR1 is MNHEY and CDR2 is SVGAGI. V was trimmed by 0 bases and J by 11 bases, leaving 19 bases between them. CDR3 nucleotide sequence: TGTGCCAGCAGTTACTCGAGTAGGCAGGCCCGGGGGGCTTTCTTT. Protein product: CASSYSSRQARGAFF.

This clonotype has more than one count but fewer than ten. CDR3 sequence (DNA): TGCAGTGCTAGTCGTCAGGGGAACACCGGGGAGCTGTTTTTT. Its protein is CSASRQGNTGELFF. The chain is built from TRBV20-1 and TRBJ2-2; D is possibly TRBD1 (5 bases). The germline V gene has CDR1 DFQATT and CDR2 SNEGSKA (reference sequence). The CDR3 runs to 14 residues. V was pared by 3 bases and J by 1 base, with 9 bases between.

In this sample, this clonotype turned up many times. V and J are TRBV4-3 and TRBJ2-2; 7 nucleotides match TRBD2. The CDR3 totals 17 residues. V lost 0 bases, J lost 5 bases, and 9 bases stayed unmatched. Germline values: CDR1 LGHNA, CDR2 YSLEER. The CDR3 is CASSQDLLLARTGELFF. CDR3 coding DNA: TGCGCCAGCAGCCAAGATCTTTTACTAGCGAGAACCGGGGAGCTGTTTTTT.

The CDR3 DNA sequence: TGTGCCAGCCGGACAGGGTTCACTGAAGCTTTCTTT. Amino acid sequence: CASRTGFTEAFF. The V gene is TRBV27, the J gene TRBJ1-1, with 8 bases matching TRBD1. Trimming took 8 bases from V and 4 from J; bases not matched to a gene: 3. Per the germline V gene, CDR1 is MNHEY and CDR2 is SMNVEV (reference sequence). This CDR3 region has 12 residues.

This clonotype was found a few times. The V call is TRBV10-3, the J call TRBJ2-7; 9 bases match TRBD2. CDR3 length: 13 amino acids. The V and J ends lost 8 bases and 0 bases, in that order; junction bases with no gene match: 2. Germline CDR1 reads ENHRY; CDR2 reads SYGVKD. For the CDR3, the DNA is TGTGCCATCGGACTAGCGAGCTCCTACGAGCAGTACTTC. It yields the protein CAIGLASSYEQYF.

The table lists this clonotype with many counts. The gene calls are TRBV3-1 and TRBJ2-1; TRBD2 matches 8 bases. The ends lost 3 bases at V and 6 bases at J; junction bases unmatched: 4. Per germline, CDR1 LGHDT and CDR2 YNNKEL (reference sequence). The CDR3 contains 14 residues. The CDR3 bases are TGTGCCAGCAGCCATAGTAGCGGGACCAATGAGCAGTTCTTC. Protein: CASSHSSGTNEQFF.

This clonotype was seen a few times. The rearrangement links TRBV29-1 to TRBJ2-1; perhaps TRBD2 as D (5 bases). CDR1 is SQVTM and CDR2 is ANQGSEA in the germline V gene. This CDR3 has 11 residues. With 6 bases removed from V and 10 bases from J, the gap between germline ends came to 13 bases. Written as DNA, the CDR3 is TGCAGCGTCCTAACCCCGGGAGAGCAGTTCTTC. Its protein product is CSVLTPGEQFF.

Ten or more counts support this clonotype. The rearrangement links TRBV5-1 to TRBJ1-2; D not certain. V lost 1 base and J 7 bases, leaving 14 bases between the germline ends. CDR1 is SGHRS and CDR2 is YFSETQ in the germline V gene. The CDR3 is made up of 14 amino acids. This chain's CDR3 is CASSLRVDEGGYTF. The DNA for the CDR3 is TGCGCCAGCAGCTTGAGGGTGGACGAAGGTGGCTACACCTTC.

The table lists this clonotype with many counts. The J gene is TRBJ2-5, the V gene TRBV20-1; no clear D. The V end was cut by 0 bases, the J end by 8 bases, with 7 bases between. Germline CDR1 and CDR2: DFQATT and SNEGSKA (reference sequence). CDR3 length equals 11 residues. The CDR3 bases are TGCAGTGCTAGAGATCCCCCAACCCAGTACTTC. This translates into CSARDPPTQYF.

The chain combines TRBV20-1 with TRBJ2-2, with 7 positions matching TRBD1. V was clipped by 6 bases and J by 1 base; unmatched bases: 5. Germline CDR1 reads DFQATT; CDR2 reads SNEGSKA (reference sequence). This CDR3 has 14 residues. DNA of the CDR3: TGCAGTGCCACAGGGGATTTGAACACCGGGGAGCTGTTTTTT. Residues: CSATGDLNTGELFF.

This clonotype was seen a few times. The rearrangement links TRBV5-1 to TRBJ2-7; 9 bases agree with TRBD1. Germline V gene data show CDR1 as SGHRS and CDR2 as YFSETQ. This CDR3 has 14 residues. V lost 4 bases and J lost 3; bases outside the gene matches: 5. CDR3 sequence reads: CASSTNRGHYEQYF. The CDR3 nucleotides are TGCGCCAGCAGCACAAACAGGGGGCACTACGAGCAGTACTTC.

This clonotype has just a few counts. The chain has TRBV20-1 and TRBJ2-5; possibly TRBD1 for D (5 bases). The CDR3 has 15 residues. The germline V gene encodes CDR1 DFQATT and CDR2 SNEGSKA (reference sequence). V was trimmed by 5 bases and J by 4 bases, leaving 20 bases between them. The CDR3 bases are TGCAGTGCTTTAGTGACCAGGGATATGCTAGAGACCCAGTACTTC. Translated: CSALVTRDMLETQYF.

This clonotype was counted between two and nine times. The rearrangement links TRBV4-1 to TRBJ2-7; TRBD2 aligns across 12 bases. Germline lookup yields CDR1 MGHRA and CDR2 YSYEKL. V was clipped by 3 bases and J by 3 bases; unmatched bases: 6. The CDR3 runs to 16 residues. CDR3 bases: TGCGCCAGCAGCCATCGACTAGCGGGGGACCTCTACGAGCAGTACTTC. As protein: CASSHRLAGDLYEQYF.

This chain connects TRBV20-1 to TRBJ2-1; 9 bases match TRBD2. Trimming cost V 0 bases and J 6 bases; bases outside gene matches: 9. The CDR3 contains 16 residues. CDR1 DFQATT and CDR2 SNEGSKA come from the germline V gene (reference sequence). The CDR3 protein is CSARDFGSGSGNEQFF. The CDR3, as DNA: TGCAGTGCTAGAGATTTCGGTAGCGGGAGTGGCAATGAGCAGTTCTTC.

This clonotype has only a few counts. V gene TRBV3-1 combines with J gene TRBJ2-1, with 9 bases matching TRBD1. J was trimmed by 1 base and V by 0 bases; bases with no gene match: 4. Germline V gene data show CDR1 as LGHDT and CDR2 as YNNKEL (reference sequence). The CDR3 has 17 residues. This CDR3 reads CASSQDMTGGSYNEQFF. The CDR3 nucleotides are TGTGCCAGCAGCCAAGATATGACAGGGGGTTCCTACAATGAGCAGTTCTTC.

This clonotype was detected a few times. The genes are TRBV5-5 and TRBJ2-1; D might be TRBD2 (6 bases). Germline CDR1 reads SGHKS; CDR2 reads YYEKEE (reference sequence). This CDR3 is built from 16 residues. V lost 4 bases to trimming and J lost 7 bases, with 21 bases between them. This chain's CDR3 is CASSVRDLVPPNEQFF. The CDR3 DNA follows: TGTGCCAGCAGCGTGCGGGACCTAGTCCCTCCGAATGAGCAGTTCTTC.

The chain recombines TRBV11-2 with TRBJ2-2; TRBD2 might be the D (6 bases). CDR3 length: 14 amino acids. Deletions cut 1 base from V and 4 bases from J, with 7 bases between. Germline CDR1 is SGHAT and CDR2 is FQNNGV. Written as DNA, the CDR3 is TGTGCCAGCAGCTTAGGAGCGGGCACCGGGGAGCTGTTTTTT. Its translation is CASSLGAGTGELFF.

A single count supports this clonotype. CDR3 residues: CASSLGTSSSYNEQFF. CDR3 DNA: TGTGCCAGCAGCTTAGGAACAAGTTCCTCCTACAATGAGCAGTTCTTC. The gene calls are TRBV7-8 and TRBJ2-1; no clear D. The CDR3 spans 16 residues. Trimming cost V 1 base and J 0 bases, with 10 bases left between them. CDR1 and CDR2 from the germline V gene are SGHVS and FQNEAQ.

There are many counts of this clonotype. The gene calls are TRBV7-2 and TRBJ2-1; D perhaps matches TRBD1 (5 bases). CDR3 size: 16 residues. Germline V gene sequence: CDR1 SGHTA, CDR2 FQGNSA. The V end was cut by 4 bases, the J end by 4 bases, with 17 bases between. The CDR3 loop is CASSSQVAGRYNEQFF. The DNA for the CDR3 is TGTGCCAGCAGCTCACAGGTGGCAGGTAGATACAATGAGCAGTTCTTC. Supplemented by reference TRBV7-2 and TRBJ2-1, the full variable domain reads GAGVSQSPSNKVTEKGKDVELRCDPISGHTALYWYRQSLGQGLEFLIYFQGNSAPDKSGLPSDRFSAERTGGSVSTLTIQRTQQEDSAVYLCASSSQVAGRYNEQFFGPGTRLTVL.

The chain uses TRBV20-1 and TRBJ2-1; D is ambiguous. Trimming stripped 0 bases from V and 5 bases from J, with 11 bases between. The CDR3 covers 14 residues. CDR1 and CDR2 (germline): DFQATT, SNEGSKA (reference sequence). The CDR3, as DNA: TGCAGTGCTAGAGATGTGGGCACCCACAATGAGCAGTTCTTC. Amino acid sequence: CSARDVGTHNEQFF.

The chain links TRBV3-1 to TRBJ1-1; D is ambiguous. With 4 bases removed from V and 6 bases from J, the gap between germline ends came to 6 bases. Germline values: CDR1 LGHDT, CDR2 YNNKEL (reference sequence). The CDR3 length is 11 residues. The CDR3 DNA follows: TGTGCCAGCAGCCGGGCCGCTGAAGCTTTCTTT. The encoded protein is CASSRAAEAFF.